A selection of T cell receptor beta chains follows, all from one sample in a study of response to subunit inactivated influenza vaccine. TCRdb re-called the RT-PCR reads with MiXCR, one entry per CDR3 protein. The data show around 710,000 distinct CDR3 sequences, with approximately 13% seen just once and 5.5% to 8% held by the top ten. The specimen comprised PBMCs from blood, sampled less than 15 days before vaccination. These receptors all stem from a man aged 50 to 59 who received an inactivated influenza vaccine. Both conserved end residues are part of each CDR3. D genes are given only for firm matches. Clone sizes are given selectively: once, few, many, or a class where the clone is expanded.

d_gene: -; v_gene: TRBV12-3/TRBV12-4; abundance: many; j_gene: TRBJ2-1; len: 13; CDR3nt: TGTGCCAGCAGTCCTGGAGTTATCAATGAGCAGTTCTTC; CDR3aa: CASSPGVINEQFF
d_gene: TRBD1; v_gene: TRBV29-1; abundance: -; j_gene: TRBJ2-1; len: 12; CDR3nt: TGCAGCGTAAGGGACAGTCCCAATGAGCAGTTCTTC; CDR3aa: CSVRDSPNEQFF
d_gene: TRBD1; v_gene: TRBV4-3; abundance: many; j_gene: TRBJ1-1; len: 13; CDR3nt: TGCGCCAGCAGCCAAGATGGGACAGGGGCGGCTTTCTTT; CDR3aa: CASSQDGTGAAFF
d_gene: -; v_gene: TRBV5-5; abundance: -; j_gene: TRBJ2-2; len: 15; CDR3nt: TGTGCCAGCAGCCCCCGGAGCGGTTCCTGGGGGGAGCTGTTTTTT; CDR3aa: CASSPRSGSWGELFF
d_gene: -; v_gene: TRBV5-1; abundance: -; j_gene: TRBJ1-6; len: 15; CDR3nt: TGCGCCAGCAGCTTGGACCAGGGCAATAGGTCGCCCCTCCACTTT; CDR3aa: CASSLDQGNRSPLHF
d_gene: TRBD2; v_gene: TRBV2; abundance: many; j_gene: TRBJ2-7; len: 17; CDR3nt: TGTGCCAGCAGTTTTGACAGCGGACTAGCGGGAGAGGGCGAGCAGTACTTC; CDR3aa: CASSFDSGLAGEGEQYF
d_gene: -; v_gene: TRBV29-1; abundance: -; j_gene: TRBJ1-1; len: 15; CDR3nt: TGCAGCGTTGAAGATATTTGGACATCGAACACTGAAGCTTTCTTT; CDR3aa: CSVEDIWTSNTEAFF
d_gene: TRBD2; v_gene: TRBV4-3; abundance: few; j_gene: TRBJ2-7; len: 15; CDR3nt: TGCGCCAGCAGCCAACTAGCGGGAGCTCCCTACGAGCAGTACTTC; CDR3aa: CASSQLAGAPYEQYF
d_gene: -; v_gene: TRBV20-1; abundance: many; j_gene: TRBJ2-7; len: 13; CDR3nt: TGCAGTGCTAGTCGCACAAGGCGGAACGAGCAGTACTTC; CDR3aa: CSASRTRRNEQYF
d_gene: TRBD2; v_gene: TRBV5-1; abundance: few; j_gene: TRBJ2-7; len: 17; CDR3nt: TGCGCCAGCAGCTCCACCCCGACTAGCGGGGGTCTGAACGAGCAGTACTTC; CDR3aa: CASSSTPTSGGLNEQYF
d_gene: TRBD1; v_gene: TRBV7-2; abundance: many; j_gene: TRBJ2-7; len: 15; CDR3nt: TGTGCCAGCAGCTTAAGTCTACAGGGGAGCTACGAGCAGTACTTC; CDR3aa: CASSLSLQGSYEQYF
d_gene: -; v_gene: TRBV5-5; abundance: -; j_gene: TRBJ1-6; len: 13; CDR3nt: TGTGCCAGCGAACAGTACTATAATTCACCCCTCCACTTT; CDR3aa: CASEQYYNSPLHF
d_gene: -; v_gene: TRBV15; abundance: -; j_gene: TRBJ2-1; len: 14; CDR3nt: TGTGCCACCAGCATCCGGCCGGGAGATGATGAGCAGTTCTTC; CDR3aa: CATSIRPGDDEQFF
d_gene: TRBD2; v_gene: TRBV4-2; abundance: -; j_gene: TRBJ2-5; len: 15; CDR3nt: TGTGCCAGCAGCCAAGAGGTAGCGGGAGGGAAGACCCAGTACTTC; CDR3aa: CASSQEVAGGKTQYF
d_gene: -; v_gene: TRBV20-1; abundance: -; j_gene: TRBJ2-1; len: 17; CDR3nt: TGCAGTGCTAGAGATGGCGGTAGTGTAGGTGGATACAATGAGCAGTTCTTC; CDR3aa: CSARDGGSVGGYNEQFF
d_gene: -; v_gene: TRBV30; abundance: few; j_gene: TRBJ1-2; len: 15; CDR3nt: TGTGCCTGGAGTGTACCTCGGGGAATGTGGTATGGCTACACCTTC; CDR3aa: CAWSVPRGMWYGYTF
d_gene: TRBD1; v_gene: TRBV7-8; abundance: many; j_gene: TRBJ2-5; len: 15; CDR3nt: TGTGCCAGCAGCTTCCAGGGACAGGGGCAAGAGACCCAGTACTTC; CDR3aa: CASSFQGQGQETQYF
d_gene: TRBD2; v_gene: TRBV12-3/TRBV12-4; abundance: many; j_gene: TRBJ2-3; len: 15; CDR3nt: TGTGCCAGCAGTGGGACTAGCGGGGGGAGAGATACGCAGTATTTT; CDR3aa: CASSGTSGGRDTQYF
d_gene: -; v_gene: TRBV5-1; abundance: few; j_gene: TRBJ1-1; len: 15; CDR3nt: TGCGCCAGCAGCTTGCTGGCGGGCCCGAACACTGAAGCTTTCTTT; CDR3aa: CASSLLAGPNTEAFF
d_gene: -; v_gene: TRBV28; abundance: few; j_gene: TRBJ1-4; len: 13; CDR3nt: TGTGCCAGCAGAAGGGCTTATAATGAAAAACTGTTTTTT; CDR3aa: CASRRAYNEKLFF
d_gene: -; v_gene: TRBV12-3/TRBV12-4; abundance: -; j_gene: TRBJ1-5; len: 17; CDR3nt: TGTGCCAGCAGTTTAGGGTTTGCAGGGACCCCCAATCAGCCCCAGCATTTT; CDR3aa: CASSLGFAGTPNQPQHF
d_gene: -; v_gene: TRBV4-3; abundance: many; j_gene: TRBJ1-2; len: 15; CDR3nt: TGCGCCAGCAGCCAGGGCCTGGACAGCAACTATGGCTACACCTTC; CDR3aa: CASSQGLDSNYGYTF
d_gene: -; v_gene: TRBV5-6; abundance: few; j_gene: TRBJ1-4; len: 14; CDR3nt: TGTGCCAGCAGCTTGGTACCAGGGGATGAAAAACTGTTTTTT; CDR3aa: CASSLVPGDEKLFF
d_gene: -; v_gene: TRBV5-4; abundance: once; j_gene: TRBJ2-4; len: 16; CDR3nt: TGTGCCAGCAGCTCCCTATCCCGTGCGGGGAAGGACATTCAGTACTTC; CDR3aa: CASSSLSRAGKDIQYF
d_gene: TRBD1; v_gene: TRBV30; abundance: -; j_gene: TRBJ2-6; len: 17; CDR3nt: TGTGCCTGGAGTGTAGGACAGGGTTTTCCTGGGGCCAACGTCCTGACTTTC; CDR3aa: CAWSVGQGFPGANVLTF
d_gene: TRBD2; v_gene: TRBV20-1; abundance: many; j_gene: TRBJ2-7; len: 15; CDR3nt: TGCAGTGCTAGAGATCTTGGCGGGGGGACCTACGAGCAGTACTTC; CDR3aa: CSARDLGGGTYEQYF
d_gene: -; v_gene: TRBV5-1; abundance: many; j_gene: TRBJ2-7; len: 13; CDR3nt: TGCGCCAGCAGCCGGGACACCTCCTACGAGCAGTACTTC; CDR3aa: CASSRDTSYEQYF
d_gene: -; v_gene: TRBV12-3/TRBV12-4; abundance: -; j_gene: TRBJ1-5; len: 14; CDR3nt: TGTGCCAGCAGTTTGGAACAGGGCGATCAGCCCCAGCATTTT; CDR3aa: CASSLEQGDQPQHF
d_gene: -; v_gene: TRBV5-1; abundance: -; j_gene: TRBJ2-5; len: 14; CDR3nt: TGCGCCAGCAGCTTGGCCGGGATTGAGGAGACCCAGTACTTC; CDR3aa: CASSLAGIEETQYF
d_gene: TRBD1; v_gene: TRBV5-1; abundance: few; j_gene: TRBJ1-4; len: 16; CDR3nt: TGCGCCAGCAGCTTCGGGACAGCCGCAACTAATGAAAAACTGTTTTTT; CDR3aa: CASSFGTAATNEKLFF
d_gene: -; v_gene: TRBV4-1; abundance: -; j_gene: TRBJ2-5; len: 13; CDR3nt: TGCGCCAGCAGCCCAGCCATGAGGGAGACCCAGTACTTC; CDR3aa: CASSPAMRETQYF
d_gene: -; v_gene: TRBV6-2/TRBV6-3; abundance: -; j_gene: TRBJ2-7; len: 13; CDR3nt: TGTGCCAGCAGCGGAGGACAGCTTAACGAGCAGTACTTC; CDR3aa: CASSGGQLNEQYF
d_gene: -; v_gene: TRBV20-1; abundance: -; j_gene: TRBJ1-4; len: 16; CDR3nt: TGCAGTGCTAGTACGATCGGGGGACACCTCAATGAAAAACTGTTTTTT; CDR3aa: CSASTIGGHLNEKLFF
d_gene: TRBD2; v_gene: TRBV29-1; abundance: few; j_gene: TRBJ2-2; len: 14; CDR3nt: TGCAGCGTTAGCAAAGCGGGGGGGGAAGTGGAGCTGTTTTTT; CDR3aa: CSVSKAGGEVELFF
d_gene: -; v_gene: TRBV11-2; abundance: -; j_gene: TRBJ2-3; len: 17; CDR3nt: TGTGCCAGCAGCTTACCAGCGGCTCCAGACGGCACAGATACGCAGTATTTT; CDR3aa: CASSLPAAPDGTDTQYF